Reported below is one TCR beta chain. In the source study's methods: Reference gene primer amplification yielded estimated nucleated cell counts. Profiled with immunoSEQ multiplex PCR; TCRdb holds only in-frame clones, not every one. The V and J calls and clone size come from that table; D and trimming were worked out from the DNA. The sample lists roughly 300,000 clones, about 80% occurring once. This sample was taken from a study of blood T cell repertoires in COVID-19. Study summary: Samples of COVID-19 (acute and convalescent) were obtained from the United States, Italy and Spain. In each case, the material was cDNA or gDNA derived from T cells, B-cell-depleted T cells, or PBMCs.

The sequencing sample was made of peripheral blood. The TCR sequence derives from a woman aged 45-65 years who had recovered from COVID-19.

The CDR3 spells CASSQAARGLANEKLFF. CDR3 bases: TGTGCCAGCAGCCAAGCTGCCAGGGGGCTTGCTAATGAAAAACTGTTTTTT. The rearrangement joins TRBV3-1 (or the pseudogene TRBV3-2) to TRBJ1-4; 8 positions match TRBD1. Germline V CDR1 and CDR2: LGHDT, YNNKEL (reference sequence). Trimming cost V 1 base and J 3 bases; bases outside gene matches: 7. This CDR3 is 17 amino acids long.